Listed here are 16 T cell receptor beta chains from one sample, sequenced in a study of cytomegalovirus exposure and HLA in healthy donors. The PCR had 60 Vbeta and 13 Jbeta primers. The data were produced by immunoSEQ multiplex PCR, yet TCRdb's version contains in-frame clones alone and is incomplete. The sample lists fewer than 120,000 clones, more than 65% seen once, with roughly 6.2% in the top ten. Sequenced material: PBMCs. These receptors were taken from a man younger than 45 in good health and CMV-seropositive.

The chain employs TRBV9 and TRBJ1-2; TRBD1 matches 8 bases. Germline V gene data show CDR1 as SGDLS and CDR2 as YYNGEE. Unmatched junction bases numbered 9, after V lost 4 bases and J lost 4 bases. This CDR3 has 15 amino acids. The CDR3 loop reads CASSPSTGETYGYTF. DNA of the CDR3: TGTGCCAGCAGCCCATCGACAGGGGAAACCTATGGCTACACCTTC.

The rearrangement links TRBV5-6 to TRBJ1-1; D is uncertain. Germline V gives CDR1 SGHDT, CDR2 YYEEEE. This CDR3 is 13 amino acids long. V lost 1 base, J lost 1 base, and 5 bases lay in between. CDR3 residues: CASSLIGNTEAFF. In nucleotides, the CDR3 is TGTGCCAGCAGCTTGATCGGGAACACTGAAGCTTTCTTT.

The V call is TRBV18, the J call TRBJ2-1; 9 bases map to TRBD1. Germline CDR1 and CDR2: KGHSH and LQKENI. The J segment lost 10 bases and the V segment lost 1 base, leaving 11 bases of the junction unmatched. The CDR3 has 16 amino acids. CDR3 residues: CASSPRDRVFLTEQFF. The CDR3 coding sequence is TGTGCCAGCTCACCACGGGACAGGGTTTTTCTTACGGAGCAGTTCTTC.

This clone came up a few times. This chain joins TRBV27 and TRBJ2-2, with a weak D call TRBD1 (6 bases). The CDR3 is 17 residues long. Germline loops: CDR1 MNHEY, CDR2 SMNVEV (reference sequence). The V gene lost 7 bases and the J gene lost 5 bases, with 23 bases spanning the gap. CDR3 in DNA: TGTGCCAGCACTTTTTATTGGACAGATAGAGAAACCGGGGAGCTGTTTTTT. It specifies CASTFYWTDRETGELFF.

This chain joins TRBV27 and TRBJ1-2; D gene ambiguous. V was pared by 0 bases and J by 4 bases, with 6 bases between. Germline V gives CDR1 MNHEY, CDR2 SMNVEV (reference sequence). This CDR3 comprises 13 residues. The CDR3 protein is CASSLSPSYGYTF. The DNA of the CDR3 is TGTGCCAGCAGTTTATCCCCCAGCTATGGCTACACCTTC.

This sequence joins TRBV29-1 and TRBJ2-1; D gene unclear. The CDR3 consists of 13 residues. Trimming pared 3 bases from V and 4 bases from J, leaving 10 bases between. Germline V CDR1 and CDR2: SQVTM, ANQGSEA. The DNA of the CDR3 is TGCAGCGTTGAGTGGCCAGATTACAATGAGCAGTTCTTC. As protein: CSVEWPDYNEQFF.

The CDR3 spells CASSEVGTGRLTGELFF. The CDR3 DNA is TGCGCCAGCAGTGAAGTTGGGACCGGGAGGTTGACCGGGGAGCTGTTTTTT. V is TRBV10-1 and J is TRBJ2-2, with 7 bases aligning to TRBD2. CDR1 WNHNN and CDR2 SYGVQD come from the germline V gene (reference sequence). This CDR3 has 17 amino acids. The V and J ends lost 3 bases and 5 bases, in that order; junction bases with no gene match: 12.

V gene TRBV4-2 combines with J gene TRBJ2-2; 8 bases are a match to TRBD2. The CDR3 loop spans 17 amino acids. The germline V gene encodes CDR1 LGHNA and CDR2 YNFKEQ. Trimming at V came to 3 bases and at J to 8 bases, leaving 14 bases not matched to a gene. In DNA form, the CDR3 reads TGTGCCAGCAGCCAGGGACAAGGCGGGAGGATAGCGGGGGAGCTGTTTTTT. This codes for CASSQGQGGRIAGELFF.

The chain combines TRBV10-1 with TRBJ1-1; 8 nucleotides align to TRBD1. V lost 6 bases to trimming and J lost 5 bases; unmatched junction nucleotides: 5. CDR1 and CDR2 from the germline V gene are WNHNN and SYGVQD (reference sequence). The CDR3 runs 13 residues. The CDR3 loop reads CASSPQGGTEAFF. The CDR3 DNA reads as TGCGCCAGCAGCCCACAGGGGGGGACTGAAGCTTTCTTT.

This chain links TRBV27 with TRBJ2-1; TRBD1 aligns across 7 bases. The CDR3 covers 15 residues. CDR1 and CDR2 (germline): MNHEY, SMNVEV (reference sequence). Trimming cost V 7 bases and J 6 bases; bases outside gene matches: 12. In nucleotides, the CDR3 is TGTGCCAGCACCATGGGGGACAGTCTTTTCAATGAGCAGTTCTTC. Amino acids: CASTMGDSLFNEQFF.

The gene calls are TRBV14 and TRBJ2-2, with TRBD1 identical over 9 bases. CDR3 length: 14 amino acids. The germline CDR1 and CDR2 sequences are SGHDN and FVKESK. Unmatched junction bases numbered 2, after V lost 3 bases and J lost 6 bases. CDR3 protein: CASSHWDRAGELFF. DNA for the CDR3: TGTGCCAGCAGCCATTGGGACAGGGCCGGGGAGCTGTTTTTT.

The rearrangement joins TRBV4-3 to TRBJ1-2; D is perhaps TRBD1 (6 bases). The germline V and J ends were trimmed by 1 base and 7 bases, with 16 bases remaining between them. CDR1 is LGHNA, CDR2 YSLEER, per germline. The CDR3 sequence is 15 residues long. The CDR3 is CASSQAEGGSVGYTF. The CDR3 nucleotides are TGCGCCAGCAGCCAAGCCGAAGGGGGATCGGTTGGCTACACCTTC.

V gene TRBV5-6 combines with J gene TRBJ2-7, with D maybe TRBD1 (5 bases). CDR1 is SGHDT, CDR2 YYEEEE, per germline. Trimming took 0 bases from V and 5 from J, leaving 15 bases between them. The length of the CDR3 is 15 residues. The CDR3 region is CASSLELAGMDEQYF. CDR3 in DNA: TGTGCCAGCAGCTTGGAGTTGGCAGGGATGGACGAGCAGTACTTC.

This sequence joins TRBV25-1 and TRBJ1-4; 10 bases align to TRBD1. J was trimmed by 7 bases and V by 4 bases; bases with no gene match: 6. Germline V gives CDR1 MGHDK, CDR2 SYGVNS. The CDR3 spans 15 residues. The CDR3 loop is CASSAMTGGFEKLFF. CDR3 bases: TGTGCCAGCAGTGCGATGACAGGGGGCTTTGAAAAACTGTTTTTT. Full variable domain (rest looked up from reference TRBV25-1 and TRBJ1-4): EADIYQTPRYLVIGTGKKITLECSQTMGHDKMYWYQQDPGMELHLIHYSYGVNSTEKGDLSSESTVSRIRTEHFPLTLESARPSHTSQYLCASSAMTGGFEKLFFGSGTQLSVL.

The chain recombines TRBV19 with TRBJ2-3, with TRBD1 as a possible D gene (6 bases). The germline gives CDR1 LNHDA, CDR2 SQIVND (reference sequence). Trimming removed 2 bases at V and 5 bases at J, with 14 bases between. The CDR3 loop spans 15 amino acids. CDR3 in amino acids: CASSIPTGTGDTQYF. Written as DNA, the CDR3 is TGTGCCAGTAGTATACCAACAGGGACGGGAGATACGCAGTATTTT.

There are a few counts of this clone. This chain connects TRBV7-2 to TRBJ1-1; possibly TRBD1 for D (5 bases). Between the trimmed V and J ends, which lost 5 bases and 1 base, there was a span of 8 bases. Germline values: CDR1 SGHTA, CDR2 FQGNSA. CDR3 length: 13 residues. The CDR3: CASSRQRNTEAFF. The CDR3 DNA is TGTGCCAGCAGCAGACAGAGGAACACTGAAGCTTTCTTT.